Presented here are 20 T cell receptor beta chains from one specimen sequenced in a study of blood T cell repertoires in COVID-19. The method was immunoSEQ multiplex PCR; TCRdb's version includes in-frame clones alone and lacks a portion of them. The table records about 200,000 clones, 89% of them present only once. The material sequenced was PBMCs or T cells enriched from blood (not recorded which). The receptors here all came from a woman aged 18-30 years who had recovered from COVID-19.

The chain has TRBV18 and TRBJ1-2, with D possibly being TRBD1 (5 bases). Germline V gene sequence: CDR1 KGHSH, CDR2 LQKENI. Trimming removed 6 bases from V and 6 bases from J, with 29 bases in between. There are 18 residues in the CDR3. The CDR3 spells CASSRKPIGGAEWDGYTF. CDR3 nucleotides: TGTGCCAGCTCGCGAAAGCCCATCGGAGGGGCGGAGTGGGATGGCTACACCTTC. The full variable domain, rest sourced from reference TRBV18 and TRBJ1-2, is NAGVMQNPRHLVRRRGQEARLRCSPMKGHSHVYWYRQLPEEGLKFMVYLQKENIIDESGMPKERFSAEFPKEGPSILRIQQVVRGDSAAYFCASSRKPIGGAEWDGYTFGSGTRLTVV.

This clone was picked up one time. The rearrangement links TRBV24-1 to TRBJ2-7, with 9 bases that match TRBD1. CDR1 KGHDR and CDR2 SFDVKD come from the germline V gene. The CDR3 contains 15 residues. J lost 6 bases, V lost 3 bases, and 8 bases had no gene match. CDR3 loop: CATSDRGQGISEQYF. The CDR3 nucleotides read TGTGCCACCAGTGATCGGGGACAGGGTATATCCGAGCAGTACTTC.

This clone was seen only once. J is TRBJ1-3 and V is TRBV6-5; D call uncertain. The V end was cut by 6 bases, the J end by 0 bases, with 9 bases between. CDR1 and CDR2 (germline): MNHEY, SVGAGI. The CDR3 is made up of 14 amino acids. The CDR3 region is CASSVLGSGNTIYF. Written as DNA, the CDR3 is TGTGCCAGCAGCGTACTCGGCTCTGGAAACACCATATATTTT.

The V gene is TRBV28, the J gene TRBJ2-7; 10 nucleotides align to TRBD2. CDR3 length: 13 residues. The germline gives CDR1 MDHEN, CDR2 SYDVKM. Written as DNA, the CDR3 is TGTGCACACGTAGCGGGGGGAAGCTACGAGCAGTACTTC. Amino acids: CAHVAGGSYEQYF.

V and J are TRBV7-2 and TRBJ1-2; TRBD1 aligns across 9 bases. The germline gives CDR1 SGHTA, CDR2 FQGNSA. The trim removed 5 bases at V and 10 bases at J, leaving 5 bases unmatched. This CDR3 has 12 amino acids. This CDR3 reads CASSRDRADYTF. Here the CDR3 DNA reads TGTGCCAGCAGCCGGGACAGGGCCGACTACACCTTC.

V is TRBV5-4 and J is TRBJ2-1; 7 bases are shared with TRBD2. The CDR3 spans 14 residues. Germline V gives CDR1 SGHNT, CDR2 YYREEE (reference sequence). V gave up 0 bases and J gave up 5 bases; unmatched junction bases: 2. The CDR3 DNA follows: TGTGCCAGCAGCTTGGGACTAGCCGACAATGAGCAGTTCTTC. The encoded protein is CASSLGLADNEQFF.

This clone turned up a few times. The junction departs from germline at one end; a sequencing error may be responsible. The chain is built from TRBV6-5 and TRBJ1-1; 7 bases are a match to TRBD1. Per germline, CDR1 MNHEY and CDR2 SVGAGI. The CDR3 is 15 residues long. CDR3 loop: CASSDSIGTATEAFF. In nucleotides, the CDR3 is TGTGCCAGCAGTGACTCCATTGGGACAGCAACTGAAGCTTTCTTT.

Only a few counts were recorded for this clone. This sequence joins TRBV19 and TRBJ1-2, with a possible D match to TRBD1 (6 bases). This CDR3 region has 15 residues. V lost 7 bases, J lost 4 bases, and 19 bases lay in between. Germline CDR1 is LNHDA and CDR2 is SQIVND (reference sequence). The CDR3 region has the DNA TGTGCCAGTATTGAAGGGACACCTACCGTCTATGGCTACACCTTC. This gives the protein CASIEGTPTVYGYTF.

For this clone: Different DNA sequences within this sample yield the same CDR3. The V gene is TRBV3-1 (or the pseudogene TRBV3-2), the J gene TRBJ2-5; no definite D call. CDR3 length: 11 amino acids. V was clipped by 2 bases and J by 5 bases, with 3 bases between them. The germline V gene has CDR1 LGHDT and CDR2 YNNKEL (reference sequence). CDR3 in amino acids: CASSQLETQYF. The CDR3 DNA is TGTGCCAGCAGCCAACTCGAGACCCAGTACTTC.

V is TRBV28 and J is TRBJ1-5; D not certain. Germline V CDR1 and CDR2: MDHEN, SYDVKM. V was cut by 1 base and J by 3 bases, with 10 bases left in between. The CDR3 sequence is 15 residues long. CDR3 nucleotides: TGTGCCAGCAGTTTATTATTTCTGGCCAATCAGCCCCAGCATTTT. Residues: CASSLLFLANQPQHF.

The chain has TRBV24-1 and TRBJ2-3, with TRBD2 matching over 11 bases. This CDR3 has 15 amino acids. Trimming cost V 3 bases and J 7 bases; bases outside gene matches: 5. Germline V CDR1 and CDR2: KGHDR, SFDVKD. The CDR3 DNA reads as TGTGCCACCAGTGATCGGGGACTAGCGGAGCATACGCAGTATTTT. Amino acid sequence: CATSDRGLAEHTQYF.

DNA for the CDR3: TGTGCCAGCAGCCCGGGGACAGGGTACTACGAGCAGTACTTC. Amino acid sequence: CASSPGTGYYEQYF. The rearrangement joins TRBV7-9 to TRBJ2-7; the match to TRBD1 covers 9 bases. This CDR3 spans 14 amino acids. Trimming at V came to 5 bases and at J to 3 bases, leaving 5 bases not matched to a gene. The germline gives CDR1 SEHNR, CDR2 FQNEAQ (reference sequence).

The CDR3 here is CASSMRGNTIYF. CDR3 nucleotide sequence: TGTGCCAGTAGTATGAGGGGAAACACCATATATTTT. The V call is TRBV19, the J call TRBJ1-3; unclear D gene. From germline, CDR1 is LNHDA and CDR2 SQIVND (reference sequence). CDR3 size: 12 residues. V lost 3 bases, J lost 4 bases, and 4 bases lay in between.

This clone was seen once. The chain uses TRBV6-1 and TRBJ1-4; D perhaps matches TRBD1 (5 bases). This CDR3 has 15 residues. Germline V CDR1 and CDR2: MNHNS, SASEGT. V lost 3 bases and J 7 bases, leaving 15 bases between the germline ends. Written as DNA, the CDR3 is TGTGCCAGCAGTGATTTCGACGGGGGTACTGAAAAACTGTTTTTT. Amino acid sequence: CASSDFDGGTEKLFF.

The rearrangement joins TRBV30 to TRBJ2-3; TRBD2 might be the D (7 bases). Trimming pared 4 bases from V and 6 bases from J, leaving 20 bases between. This CDR3 comprises 15 residues. CDR1 and CDR2 (germline): GTSNPN, SVGIG (reference sequence). The CDR3 coding sequence is TGTGCCTGGAACCCTCTACGGGGGGCCGGGGATACGCAGTATTTT. Its protein is CAWNPLRGAGDTQYF.

V usage is TRBV2 and J usage is TRBJ1-5; 12 nucleotides match TRBD1. Germline CDR1 is SNHLY and CDR2 is FYNNEI. Trimming at V came to 7 bases and at J to 0 bases, leaving 7 bases not matched to a gene. CDR3 size: 17 residues. The CDR3 bases are TGTGCCAGCACCGGGACAGGGGGCGGTCATAGCAATCAGCCCCAGCATTTT. This codes for CASTGTGGGHSNQPQHF.

The rearrangement uses TRBV30 and TRBJ1-6, with TRBD1 as a possible D gene (5 bases). This CDR3 has 13 amino acids. V lost 3 bases and J 3 bases, leaving 6 bases between the germline ends. The V gene's germline CDR1 is GTSNPN and CDR2 SVGIG (reference sequence). CDR3 in DNA: TGTGCCTGGAGCAGGGACTATAATTCACCCCTCCACTTT. Residues: CAWSRDYNSPLHF. Drawing the rest from reference TRBV30 and TRBJ1-6, the complete variable domain is SQTIHQWPATLVQPVGSPLSLECTVEGTSNPNLYWYRQAAGRGLQLLFYSVGIGQISSEVPQNLSASRPQDRQFILSSKKLLLSDSGFYLCAWSRDYNSPLHFGNGTRLTVT.

The chain employs TRBV10-1 and TRBJ2-5; D unresolved. Deletions cut 6 bases from V and 7 bases from J, with 24 bases between. The CDR3 is 16 residues long. Looked up from germline, CDR1 is WNHNN and CDR2 is SYGVQD (reference sequence). The CDR3 here is CASRPPKPRVRGTQYF. For the CDR3, the DNA is TGCGCCAGCAGGCCTCCCAAGCCGCGCGTTCGTGGGACCCAGTACTTC.

The chain employs TRBV11-2 and TRBJ2-1; 9 nucleotides match TRBD1. The CDR3 runs to 11 residues. Germline V gene lookup returns CDR1 SGHAT and CDR2 FQNNGV. Germline trimming cut 5 bases from V and 14 bases from J; bases unmatched to any gene: 4. In nucleotides, the CDR3 is TGTGCCAGCAGCCGAGACAGGGGGGAGTTCTTC. Amino acid sequence: CASSRDRGEFF. Full variable domain (outside the CDR3, taken from reference TRBV11-2 and TRBJ2-1): EAGVAQSPRYKIIEKRQSVAFWCNPISGHATLYWYQQILGQGPKLLIQFQNNGVVDDSQLPKDRFSAERLKGVDSTLKIQPAKLEDSAVYLCASSRDRGEFFGPGTRLTVL.

The J gene is TRBJ2-7, the V gene TRBV19; TRBD2 agrees at 8 bases. This CDR3 has 16 residues. Germline V gives CDR1 LNHDA, CDR2 SQIVND (reference sequence). Trimming cost V 5 bases and J 0 bases; bases outside gene matches: 9. CDR3 in amino acids: CASSPLRGGYSYEQYF. The CDR3 nucleotides read TGTGCCAGTAGTCCTCTTCGGGGGGGGTACTCCTACGAGCAGTACTTC. Based on the CDR3 plus reference TRBV19 and TRBJ2-7, the full variable domain is DGGITQSPKYLFRKEGQNVTLSCEQNLNHDAMYWYRQDPGQGLRLIYYSQIVNDFQKGDIAEGYSVSREKKESFPLTVTSAQKNPTAFYLCASSPLRGGYSYEQYFGPGTRLTVT.